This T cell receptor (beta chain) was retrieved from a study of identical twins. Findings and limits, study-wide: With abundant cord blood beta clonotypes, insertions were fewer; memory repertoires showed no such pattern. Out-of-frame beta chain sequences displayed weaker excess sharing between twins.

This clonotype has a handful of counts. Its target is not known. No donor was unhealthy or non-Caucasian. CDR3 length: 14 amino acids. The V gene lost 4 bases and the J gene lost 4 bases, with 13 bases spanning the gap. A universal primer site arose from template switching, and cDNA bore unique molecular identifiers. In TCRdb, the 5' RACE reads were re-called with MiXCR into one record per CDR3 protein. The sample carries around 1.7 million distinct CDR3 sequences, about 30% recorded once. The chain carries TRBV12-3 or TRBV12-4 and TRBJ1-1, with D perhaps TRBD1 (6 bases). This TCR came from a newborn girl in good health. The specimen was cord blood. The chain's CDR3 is CASSSSTGITEAFF. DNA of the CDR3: TGTGCCAGCAGTTCGTCGACAGGTATCACTGAAGCTTTCTTT.